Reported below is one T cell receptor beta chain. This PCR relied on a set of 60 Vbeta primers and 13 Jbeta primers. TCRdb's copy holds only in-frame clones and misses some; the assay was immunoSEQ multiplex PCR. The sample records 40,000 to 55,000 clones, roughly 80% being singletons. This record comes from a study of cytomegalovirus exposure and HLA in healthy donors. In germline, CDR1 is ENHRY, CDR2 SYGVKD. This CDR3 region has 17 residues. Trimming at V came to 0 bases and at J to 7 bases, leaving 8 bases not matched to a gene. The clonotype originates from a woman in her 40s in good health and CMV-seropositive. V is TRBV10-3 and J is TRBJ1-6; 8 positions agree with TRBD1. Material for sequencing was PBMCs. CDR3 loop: CAISESFIQGANSPLHF. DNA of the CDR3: TGTGCCATCAGTGAGTCGTTCATCCAGGGGGCAAATTCACCCCTCCACTTT.